One and the same sample provided the 23 T cell receptor beta chains below, sequenced in a study of cytomegalovirus exposure and HLA in healthy donors. Assay: immunoSEQ multiplex PCR; the TCRdb copy retains only in-frame clones and omits some. This sample yields approximately 140,000 clones, of which 88% are seen a single time; approximately 7.5% belongs to the top ten. The sample taken for sequencing was PBMCs. These receptors were taken from a woman under 30 in good health and CMV-seropositive.

The V and J genes are TRBV18 and TRBJ1-3; D is ambiguous. Trimming pared 4 bases from V and 0 bases from J, leaving 10 bases between. This CDR3 has 15 residues. CDR1 KGHSH and CDR2 LQKENI come from the germline V gene. DNA of the CDR3: TGTGCCAGCTCACGAGGCGCCAGCTCTGGAAACACCATATATTTT. This translates into CASSRGASSGNTIYF.

V and J are TRBV28 and TRBJ2-5; 8 bases map to TRBD1. Germline V CDR1 and CDR2: MDHEN, SYDVKM. The CDR3 spans 13 residues. J lost 5 bases, V lost 7 bases, and 6 bases had no gene match. CDR3 nucleotides: TGTGCCAGCAACGTTACAGGGGGGGAGACCCAGTACTTC. This translates into CASNVTGGETQYF.

This sequence joins TRBV6-6 and TRBJ1-3; TRBD1 aligns across 8 bases. The CDR3 length is 16 residues. Trimming removed 7 bases from V and 4 bases from J; junction bases left unmatched: 12. Germline loops: CDR1 MNHNY, CDR2 SVGAGI (reference sequence). CDR3 sequence reads: CASTSIRTGRGNTIYF. DNA of the CDR3: TGTGCCAGCACTAGCATCCGGACAGGGCGCGGAAACACCATATATTTT.

The chain links TRBV27 to TRBJ2-4, with TRBD1 matching over 9 bases. Germline lookup yields CDR1 MNHEY and CDR2 SMNVEV (reference sequence). The CDR3 extends over 15 amino acids. J lost 2 bases, V lost 6 bases, and 5 bases had no gene match. The CDR3 protein is CASRGTGWTKNIQYF. The CDR3 DNA sequence: TGTGCCAGCAGGGGGACAGGGTGGACCAAAAACATTCAGTACTTC.

The chain couples TRBV28 to TRBJ1-2, with a weak D call TRBD1 (5 bases). The V and J ends lost 2 bases and 5 bases respectively, with 12 bases between them. The CDR3 has 14 amino acids. Germline V CDR1 and CDR2: MDHEN, SYDVKM. The CDR3 protein is CASSLAEQVYGYTF. CDR3 bases: TGTGCCAGCAGTTTAGCGGAACAGGTATATGGCTACACCTTC.

The J gene is TRBJ1-6, the V gene TRBV9; TRBD1 aligns across 8 bases. Germline loops: CDR1 SGDLS, CDR2 YYNGEE. The CDR3 is 13 amino acids. With V trimmed by 3 bases and J by 10 bases, 3 bases remained unmatched. Written as DNA, the CDR3 is TGTGCCAGCAGCGGCGGACAGGGATCACCCCTCCACTTT. Translated: CASSGGQGSPLHF.

This sequence joins TRBV10-3 and TRBJ1-3; tentative D call: TRBD1 (5 bases). CDR3 length: 15 residues. CDR1 is ENHRY and CDR2 is SYGVKD in the germline V gene. V dropped 3 bases and J dropped 7 bases, with 16 bases sitting between them. The CDR3 DNA follows: TGTGCCATCAGTGACCTCGGCGGGGACTACAACACCATATATTTT. This gives the protein CAISDLGGDYNTIYF.

The chain recombines TRBV5-1 with TRBJ1-2, with TRBD1 matching over 7 bases. This CDR3 has 19 residues. The junction had 18 bases not matched to a gene; V was cut back by 4 bases and J by 0 bases. Germline CDR1 is SGHRS and CDR2 is YFSETQ. This CDR3 reads CASSDLQGSRSLANYGYTF. The CDR3 coding sequence is TGCGCCAGCAGCGATTTACAGGGGTCACGGTCTCTTGCTAACTATGGCTACACCTTC. The complete variable domain, with remaining parts taken from reference TRBV5-1 and TRBJ1-2, reads KAGVTQTPRYLIKTRGQQVTLSCSPISGHRSVSWYQQTPGQGLQFLFEYFSETQRNKGNFPGRFSGRQFSNSRSEMNVSTLELGDSALYLCASSDLQGSRSLANYGYTFGSGTRLTVV.

CDR3 bases: TGCGCCAGCAGTCTGATAATAGCGGGAGGGCCAGGCAATGAGCAGTTCTTC. As protein: CASSLIIAGGPGNEQFF. The rearrangement uses TRBV5-1 and TRBJ2-1; the match to TRBD2 covers 11 bases. The germline V gene has CDR1 SGHRS and CDR2 YFSETQ. The V segment lost 5 bases and the J segment 6 bases; nucleotides outside the gene matches: 13. The CDR3 is 17 amino acids.

The chain is built from TRBV19 and TRBJ1-2, with no clear D. Germline CDR1 LNHDA, CDR2 SQIVND (reference sequence). Trimming took 3 bases from V and 0 from J, leaving 11 bases between them. The CDR3 is 15 amino acids. CDR3 nucleotides: TGTGCCAGTAGTATCTATTCAGGATCTAACTATGGCTACACCTTC. It yields the protein CASSIYSGSNYGYTF.

The CDR3 coding sequence is TGTGCCTGCGGAGTCTCAGGGGCCAACGTCCTGACTTTC. The encoded protein is CACGVSGANVLTF. This rearrangement joins TRBV30 to TRBJ2-6, with unresolved D. The ends were cut back, 6 bases at V and 4 bases at J, with 10 bases in the middle. The germline gives CDR1 GTSNPN, CDR2 SVGIG (reference sequence). This CDR3 comprises 13 residues.

CDR3 protein: CASSEQGDEQFF. The CDR3 region has the DNA TGTGCCAGCAGCGAACAGGGGGATGAGCAGTTCTTC. V gene TRBV6-6 combines with J gene TRBJ2-1, with 8 bases aligning to TRBD1. With V trimmed by 6 bases and J by 8 bases, 3 bases remained unmatched. The CDR3 sequence is 12 residues long. CDR1 and CDR2 (germline): MNHNY, SVGAGI (reference sequence).

V usage is TRBV28 and J usage is TRBJ1-5, with D unresolved. Germline V gene sequence: CDR1 MDHEN, CDR2 SYDVKM. V lost 1 base and J 2 bases, leaving 9 bases between the germline ends. The CDR3 has 15 residues. The CDR3 spells CASSLYLLGNQPQHF. The DNA for the CDR3 is TGTGCCAGCAGTTTATATCTATTGGGCAATCAGCCCCAGCATTTT.

This chain uses TRBV6-6 with TRBJ1-3; no clear D. CDR1 is MNHNY and CDR2 is SVGAGI in the germline V gene (reference sequence). The CDR3 is 15 residues long. Trimming took 3 bases from V and 0 from J, leaving 9 bases between them. The CDR3 DNA reads TGTGCCAGCAGTTATACCGGGTCCTCTGGAAACACCATATATTTT. It yields the protein CASSYTGSSGNTIYF.

This clone appeared a few times. This chain joins TRBV19 and TRBJ1-2; TRBD1 agrees at 7 bases. CDR3 length: 15 residues. V lost 1 base to trimming and J lost 0 bases; unmatched junction nucleotides: 2. In germline, CDR1 is LNHDA, CDR2 SQIVND (reference sequence). The CDR3 bases are TGTGCCAGTAGTATAGGACAGGGAGCTAACTATGGCTACACCTTC. It is translated as CASSIGQGANYGYTF.

The rearrangement uses TRBV6-8 and TRBJ1-5; D is undetermined. The CDR3 is 15 amino acids. V was cut by 7 bases and J by 3 bases, with 16 bases left in between. Germline V gives CDR1 MNHGY, CDR2 SAAAGT. For the CDR3, the DNA is TGTGCCAGCACCATAGAGGGATTTCTCAATCAGCCCCAGCATTTT. This sequence encodes CASTIEGFLNQPQHF.

The genes are TRBV5-1 and TRBJ1-2; D perhaps matches TRBD1 (5 bases). Germline V lookup: CDR1 SGHRS, CDR2 YFSETQ. This CDR3 comprises 15 residues. V dropped 0 bases and J dropped 5 bases, with 14 bases sitting between them. The CDR3 DNA follows: TGCGCCAGCAGCTTGGGAGGTGGCAGGGAATATGGCTACACCTTC. This gives the protein CASSLGGGREYGYTF.

The gene calls are TRBV6-5 and TRBJ1-1, with 10 bases matching TRBD1. Germline V gene lookup returns CDR1 MNHEY and CDR2 SVGAGI. V dropped 5 bases and J dropped 8; count of bases not matched to a gene: 5. CDR3 length: 13 amino acids. The CDR3 is CASSEDRGAEAFF. In nucleotides, the CDR3 is TGTGCCAGCAGTGAGGACAGGGGGGCCGAAGCTTTCTTT.

This rearrangement joins TRBV9 to TRBJ2-3; 7 positions match TRBD2. This CDR3 region has 15 residues. Unmatched junction bases numbered 5, after V lost 4 bases and J lost 0 bases. Germline V lookup: CDR1 SGDLS, CDR2 YYNGEE. CDR3 residues: CASSTLAASTDTQYF. CDR3 in DNA: TGTGCCAGCAGCACCCTAGCGGCTAGCACAGATACGCAGTATTTT.

The chain is built from TRBV5-5 and TRBJ1-5, with 7 bases matching TRBD1. Germline V gene data show CDR1 as SGHKS and CDR2 as YYEKEE (reference sequence). CDR3 length: 17 residues. V shed 0 bases and J 3 bases; nucleotides not matched to a gene: 9. CDR3 protein: CASSLAGAGGINQPQHF. The CDR3 bases are TGTGCCAGCAGCTTGGCCGGGGCAGGGGGTATCAATCAGCCCCAGCATTTT. Looking up the rest from reference TRBV5-5 and TRBJ1-5 gives the full variable domain: DAGVTQSPTHLIKTRGQQVTLRCSPISGHKSVSWYQQVLGQGPQFIFQYYEKEERGRGNFPDRFSARQFPNYSSELNVNALLLGDSALYLCASSLAGAGGINQPQHFGDGTRLSIL.

J is TRBJ2-5 and V is TRBV5-1; 12 bases fit TRBD1. CDR1 and CDR2 (germline): SGHRS, YFSETQ. CDR3 length equals 16 residues. Trimming cost V 4 bases and J 5 bases; bases outside gene matches: 9. In nucleotides, the CDR3 is TGCGCCAGCAGCACCGGGACAGGGGGCGCGTGGGAGACCCAGTACTTC. The encoded protein is CASSTGTGGAWETQYF.

The genes are TRBV18 and TRBJ2-7, with D possibly TRBD2 on 6 matching bases. CDR1 and CDR2 (germline): KGHSH, LQKENI. The CDR3 length is 17 residues. Trimming cost V 6 bases and J 2 bases, with 23 bases left between them. The CDR3 here is CASSLGLPQARPYEQYF. The CDR3 coding sequence is TGTGCCAGCTCCCTGGGACTTCCCCAAGCTCGGCCCTACGAGCAGTACTTC.

V usage is TRBV5-4 and J usage is TRBJ2-7; 11 nucleotides align to TRBD1. Per germline, CDR1 SGHNT and CDR2 YYREEE (reference sequence). This CDR3 is built from 14 residues. The trim removed 2 bases at V and 4 bases at J, leaving 2 bases unmatched. The CDR3 is CASSFRDRGYEQYF. CDR3 nucleotides: TGTGCCAGCAGCTTCCGGGACAGGGGGTACGAGCAGTACTTC.